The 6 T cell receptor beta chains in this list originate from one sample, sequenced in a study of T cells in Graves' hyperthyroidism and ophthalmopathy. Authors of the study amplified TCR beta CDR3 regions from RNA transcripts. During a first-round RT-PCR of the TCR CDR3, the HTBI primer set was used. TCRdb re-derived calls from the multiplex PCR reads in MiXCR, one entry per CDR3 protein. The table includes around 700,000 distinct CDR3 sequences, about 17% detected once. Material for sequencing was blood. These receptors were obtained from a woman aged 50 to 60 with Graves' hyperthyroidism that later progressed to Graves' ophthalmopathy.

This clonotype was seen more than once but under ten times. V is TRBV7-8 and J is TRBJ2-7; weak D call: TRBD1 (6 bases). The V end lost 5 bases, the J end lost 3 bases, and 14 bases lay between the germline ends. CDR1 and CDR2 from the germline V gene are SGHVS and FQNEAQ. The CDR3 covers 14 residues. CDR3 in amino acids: CASSQGDILYEQYF. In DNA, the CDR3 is TGTGCCAGCAGCCAAGGGGACATCCTCTACGAGCAGTACTTC. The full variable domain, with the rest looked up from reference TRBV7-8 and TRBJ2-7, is GAGVSQSPRYKVAKRGQDVALRCDPISGHVSLFWYQQALGQGPEFLTYFQNEAQLDKSGLPSDRFFAERPEGSVSTLKIQRTQQEDSAVYLCASSQGDILYEQYFGPGTRLTVT.

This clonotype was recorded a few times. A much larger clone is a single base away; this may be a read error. CDR3 nucleotide sequence: TGTGCCAGCAGCTTAGCCGGTGCAGGGGGCGCGGGTTACAATGGGCAGTTCTTC. This codes for CASSLAGAGGAGYNGQFF. This chain connects TRBV7-2 to TRBJ2-1; TRBD1 matches at 8 bases. CDR1 and CDR2 (germline): SGHTA, FQGNSA. The CDR3 length is 18 residues. Variable domain in full (rest from reference TRBV7-2 and TRBJ2-1): GAGVSQSPSNKVTEKGKDVELRCDPISGHTALYWYRQSLGQGLEFLIYFQGNSAPDKSGLPSDRFSAERTGGSVSTLTIQRTQQEDSAVYLCASSLAGAGGAGYNGQFFGPGTRLTVL.

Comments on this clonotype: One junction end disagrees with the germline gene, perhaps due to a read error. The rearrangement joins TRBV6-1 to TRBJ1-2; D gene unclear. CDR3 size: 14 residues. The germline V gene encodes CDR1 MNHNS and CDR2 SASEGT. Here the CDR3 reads CASSHDGLNYGHTF. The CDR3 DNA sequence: TGTGCCAGCAGCCACGACGGCCTTAACTATGGCCACACCTTC.

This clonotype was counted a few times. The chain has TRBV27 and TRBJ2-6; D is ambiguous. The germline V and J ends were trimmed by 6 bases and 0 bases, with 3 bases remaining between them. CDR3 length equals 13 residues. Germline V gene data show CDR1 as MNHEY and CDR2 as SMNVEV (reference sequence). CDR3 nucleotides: TGTGCCAGCAGGGTCTCTGGGGCCAACGTCCTGACTTTC. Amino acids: CASRVSGANVLTF.

Here the CDR3 reads CSVESYRKGVLGTEAFF. DNA for the CDR3: TGCAGCGTTGAATCGTACCGCAAGGGGGTGTTGGGCACTGAAGCTTTCTTT. This chain joins TRBV29-1 and TRBJ1-1; weak D call: TRBD1 (6 bases). The V end lost 2 bases, the J end lost 4 bases, and 23 bases lay between the germline ends. The CDR3 has 17 residues. In germline, CDR1 is SQVTM, CDR2 ANQGSEA.

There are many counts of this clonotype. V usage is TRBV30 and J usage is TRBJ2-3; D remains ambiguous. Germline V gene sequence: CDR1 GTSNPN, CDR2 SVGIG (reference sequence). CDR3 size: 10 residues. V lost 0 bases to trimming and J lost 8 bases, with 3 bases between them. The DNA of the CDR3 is TGTGCCTGGAGTGTTGGTACGCAGTATTTT. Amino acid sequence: CAWSVGTQYF.